This TCR beta chain appears in the sequencing data of a study of control samples from healthy donors and cancer patients. CDR3 size: 9 residues. Germline lookup yields CDR1 WNHNN and CDR2 SYGVQD (reference sequence). V lost 7 bases and J 5 bases, leaving 0 bases between the germline ends. The protocol was immunoSEQ multiplex PCR, while the TCRdb copy is restricted to in-frame clones and leaves out a portion. The sample yields about 94,000 clones, 75% to 95% seen once. The source of this sequence is a woman between 18 and 29 years old in good health. Sequenced input: blood. The chain couples TRBV10-1 to TRBJ1-5; D is unclear. CDR3 in amino acids: CASNQPQHF. CDR3 nucleotide sequence: TGCGCCAGCAATCAGCCCCAGCATTTT.